This T cell receptor (beta chain) was found in a study of blood T cell repertoires in COVID-19. Per germline, CDR1 SEHNR and CDR2 FQNEAQ (reference sequence). CDR3 length: 12 amino acids. V was shortened by 10 bases and J by 6 bases, with 13 bases between the two germline ends. Here immunoSEQ multiplex PCR was the method, and the copy in TCRdb shows in-frame clones only, minus some. The data show about 200,000 clones, with 70% to 90% seen just once and 3.5% to 5% held by the top ten. The V gene is TRBV7-9, the J gene TRBJ1-5; D perhaps matches TRBD1 (6 bases). The sample consisted of peripheral blood. This TCR was sampled from a man in his fifties with acute or convalescent COVID-19. The CDR3 loop reads CATGGAGQPQHF. The DNA of the CDR3 is TGTGCCACGGGGGGGGCAGGTCAGCCCCAGCATTTT.